The 27 T cell receptor beta chains below were found in one sample sequenced in a study of blood T cell repertoires in COVID-19. Only in-frame clones appear in the TCRdb table, and some are missing; sequencing was by immunoSEQ multiplex PCR. Among about 480,000 clones, roughly 87% were seen once, and the ten largest hold almost 2%. Sequenced material: PBMCs or T cells enriched from blood (not recorded which). Receptors were obtained from a woman aged 18-29 years with acute COVID-19.

The DNA for the CDR3 is TGTGCCAGCAGTCCTCCAGGGCTCCACGAGCAGTACTTC. Protein sequence: CASSPPGLHEQYF. The V and J genes are TRBV3-1 (or the pseudogene TRBV3-2) and TRBJ2-7, with a weak D call TRBD1 (5 bases). Looked up from germline, CDR1 is LGHDT and CDR2 is YNNKEL (reference sequence). This CDR3 contains 13 residues. Trimming took off 6 bases at V and 5 bases at J, with 14 bases between the two ends.

The V call is TRBV6-5, the J call TRBJ1-6, with unresolved D. CDR1 MNHEY and CDR2 SVGAGI come from the germline V gene. CDR3 length: 16 amino acids. V lost 4 bases and J lost 1, with 11 bases in between. CDR3 protein: CASSSWAGSYNSPLHF. The CDR3 DNA sequence: TGTGCCAGCAGTTCCTGGGCAGGTTCCTATAATTCACCCCTCCACTTT.

Only one count was recorded for this clone. The chain couples TRBV28 to TRBJ1-3; a possible D gene is TRBD1 (5 bases). The CDR3 has 18 amino acids. V gave up 6 bases and J gave up 1 base, with 22 bases separating them. Germline CDR1 reads MDHEN; CDR2 reads SYDVKM. CDR3 residues: CASRPPRGRVVSGNTIYF. The DNA of the CDR3 is TGTGCCAGCAGGCCCCCCCGTGGCAGGGTAGTATCTGGAAACACCATATATTTT. Variable domain in full (rest from reference TRBV28 and TRBJ1-3): DVKVTQSSRYLVKRTGEKVFLECVQDMDHENMFWYRQDPGLGLRLIYFSYDVKMKEKGDIPEGYSVSREKKERFSLILESASTNQTSMYLCASRPPRGRVVSGNTIYFGEGSWLTVV.

This clone was found a few times. This chain joins TRBV7-2 and TRBJ1-3, with TRBD1 as a possible D gene (5 bases). The CDR3 runs 15 residues. Looked up from germline, CDR1 is SGHTA and CDR2 is FQGNSA. Trimming cost V 1 base and J 3 bases, with 10 bases left between them. The CDR3 loop reads CASSLERGIGNTIYF. CDR3 coding DNA: TGTGCCAGCAGCTTAGAACGGGGGATTGGAAACACCATATATTTT.

This sequence joins TRBV5-1 and TRBJ1-1; D gene uncertain. The V gene's germline CDR1 is SGHRS and CDR2 YFSETQ. V was pared by 4 bases and J by 5 bases, with 15 bases between. There are 14 residues in the CDR3. The CDR3 here is CASSPRPGWTEAFF. CDR3 DNA sequence: TGCGCCAGCAGCCCCCGGCCGGGGTGGACTGAAGCTTTCTTT.

This clone was observed a handful of times. This chain uses TRBV12-5 with TRBJ2-5; 7 positions agree with TRBD2. With V trimmed by 0 bases and J by 1 base, 5 bases remained unmatched. Germline assignment: CDR1 LGHNT and CDR2 FRNRAP. The CDR3 loop spans 16 amino acids. CDR3 region: CASGLVRPSGQETQYF. The CDR3 DNA reads as TGTGCTAGTGGTTTGGTACGTCCTAGCGGCCAAGAGACCCAGTACTTC.

The chain carries TRBV18 and TRBJ2-5, with D uncertain. CDR3 length: 15 residues. V lost 0 bases and J 4 bases, leaving 12 bases between the germline ends. Germline V gives CDR1 KGHSH, CDR2 LQKENI. Written as DNA, the CDR3 is TGTGCCAGCTCACCACCTTCCCCTGGCCGAGAGACCCAGTACTTC. Its protein is CASSPPSPGRETQYF. Supplemented by reference TRBV18 and TRBJ2-5, the full variable domain reads NAGVMQNPRHLVRRRGQEARLRCSPMKGHSHVYWYRQLPEEGLKFMVYLQKENIIDESGMPKERFSAEFPKEGPSILRIQQVVRGDSAAYFCASSPPSPGRETQYFGPGTRLLVL.

The chain employs TRBV4-3 and TRBJ1-5; D remains ambiguous. V dropped 0 bases and J dropped 7 bases, with 10 bases sitting between them. Germline V lookup: CDR1 LGHNA, CDR2 YSLEER. The CDR3 is made up of 14 amino acids. The CDR3 region is CASSQDSLRQPQHF. The DNA for the CDR3 is TGCGCCAGCAGCCAAGATTCTTTGCGGCAGCCCCAGCATTTT.

The chain joins TRBV28 to TRBJ1-5, with D possibly TRBD1 on 6 matching bases. V lost 6 bases and J lost 2, with 20 bases in between. The length of the CDR3 is 17 residues. Per the germline V gene, CDR1 is MDHEN and CDR2 is SYDVKM. The CDR3: CASREDRTIYGNQPQHF. The CDR3 DNA reads TGTGCCAGCAGAGAAGACAGGACGATATATGGCAATCAGCCCCAGCATTTT.

V gene TRBV7-9 combines with J gene TRBJ2-7, with a weak D call TRBD2 (5 bases). The germline V gene encodes CDR1 SEHNR and CDR2 FQNEAQ (reference sequence). Trimming cost V 5 bases and J 1 base, with 12 bases left between them. There are 14 residues in the CDR3. CDR3 sequence (DNA): TGTGCCAGCAGCCAACGGACGGGGTCCTACGAGCAGTACTTC. Protein product: CASSQRTGSYEQYF.

This chain uses TRBV5-5 with TRBJ2-2; possibly TRBD2 for D (7 bases). The ends were cut back, 4 bases at V and 5 bases at J, with 18 bases in the middle. CDR1 is SGHKS, CDR2 YYEKEE, per germline (reference sequence). The CDR3 is 16 residues long. This CDR3 reads CASSPFRGGGTGELFF. The CDR3, as DNA: TGTGCCAGCAGCCCCTTTAGGGGGGGTGGTACCGGGGAGCTGTTTTTT.

The genes are TRBV27 and TRBJ2-1; TRBD2 aligns across 12 bases. The germline V gene has CDR1 MNHEY and CDR2 SMNVEV (reference sequence). The CDR3 is made up of 15 amino acids. The ends lost 3 bases at V and 7 bases at J; junction bases unmatched: 4. The CDR3 is CASSFHGTSGNEQFF. The CDR3 DNA follows: TGTGCCAGCAGTTTTCACGGGACTAGCGGGAATGAGCAGTTCTTC.

This chain joins TRBV7-9 and TRBJ1-5; 8 bases are a match to TRBD1. Germline lookup yields CDR1 SEHNR and CDR2 FQNEAQ (reference sequence). This CDR3 has 15 amino acids. The trim removed 5 bases at V and 3 bases at J, leaving 6 bases unmatched. Here the CDR3 reads CASSEGTGVNQPQHF. CDR3 sequence (DNA): TGTGCCAGCAGCGAGGGGACAGGCGTCAATCAGCCCCAGCATTTT.

The chain couples TRBV10-1 to TRBJ1-5; the match to TRBD1 covers 7 bases. The CDR3 has 14 residues. Trimming removed 6 bases from V and 4 bases from J; junction bases left unmatched: 6. From germline, CDR1 is WNHNN and CDR2 SYGVQD (reference sequence). The chain's CDR3 is CASSSKTGNQPQHF. In DNA, the CDR3 is TGCGCCAGCAGCAGTAAGACAGGGAATCAGCCCCAGCATTTT.

The V call is TRBV6-5, the J call TRBJ2-2; TRBD1 might be the D (6 bases). Germline V gene data show CDR1 as MNHEY and CDR2 as SVGAGI. The V end lost 9 bases, the J end lost 2 bases, and 16 bases lay between the germline ends. CDR3 length equals 15 residues. The CDR3 nucleotides read TGTGCCAGTATTACCGGGACACACAACACCGGGGAGCTGTTTTTT. It is translated as CASITGTHNTGELFF.

Worth noting for this clone: A read error may produce the germline difference seen at one junction end. The chain links TRBV28 to TRBJ2-7; D unclear. Germline CDR1 MDHEN, CDR2 SYDVKM. This CDR3 comprises 10 residues. The CDR3 region is CASSFRSMSF. Here the CDR3 DNA reads TGTGCCAGCAGTTTTCGGTCTATGTCCTTC.

This clone was counted once. The V and J genes are TRBV28 and TRBJ2-1; 8 nucleotides align to TRBD2. The J segment lost 5 bases and the V segment lost 1 base, leaving 13 bases of the junction unmatched. Germline-derived CDR1 and CDR2 are MDHEN and SYDVKM. This CDR3 has 18 amino acids. The CDR3 sequence: CASSLSRGGGRKNNEQFF. The DNA of the CDR3 is TGTGCCAGCAGTTTATCCCGGGGTGGCGGGAGGAAGAACAATGAGCAGTTCTTC.

V and J are TRBV4-3 and TRBJ2-3, with D tentatively TRBD1 (5 bases). CDR1 and CDR2 from the germline V gene are LGHNA and YSLEER. The V gene lost 4 bases and the J gene lost 2 bases, with 10 bases spanning the gap. The CDR3 sequence is 14 residues long. CDR3 region: CASSPDIYTDTQYF. CDR3 in DNA: TGCGCCAGCAGCCCGGACATTTACACAGATACGCAGTATTTT.

The rearrangement uses TRBV9 and TRBJ2-3; a weak D match, TRBD2 (5 bases). The CDR3 is 17 residues long. Trimming left V 0 bases short and J 4 bases short, with 18 bases between. Per the germline V gene, CDR1 is SGDLS and CDR2 is YYNGEE. This CDR3 is CASSVGPSLDLPDTQYF. The DNA for the CDR3 is TGTGCCAGCAGCGTAGGACCTAGCTTGGATCTCCCAGATACGCAGTATTTT.

The chain employs TRBV7-8 and TRBJ2-1; D is uncertain. V lost 4 bases and J 0 bases, leaving 7 bases between the germline ends. CDR3 size: 14 residues. Germline assignment: CDR1 SGHVS and CDR2 FQNEAQ. The CDR3 DNA reads TGTGCCAGCAGCTCGCGGTACTCCTACAATGAGCAGTTCTTC. As protein: CASSSRYSYNEQFF. The full variable domain, in which reference TRBV7-8 and TRBJ2-1 provide the parts outside the CDR3, is GAGVSQSPRYKVAKRGQDVALRCDPISGHVSLFWYQQALGQGPEFLTYFQNEAQLDKSGLPSDRFFAERPEGSVSTLKIQRTQQEDSAVYLCASSSRYSYNEQFFGPGTRLTVL.

The V and J genes are TRBV18 and TRBJ2-6; D is ambiguous. CDR1 is KGHSH and CDR2 is LQKENI in the germline V gene. Trimming removed 3 bases at V and 0 bases at J, with 18 bases between. This CDR3 has 19 residues. Here the CDR3 reads CASSPNQATSFSGANVLTF. The CDR3 DNA follows: TGTGCCAGCTCACCCAATCAAGCAACGTCCTTCTCTGGGGCCAACGTCCTGACTTTC.

The chain uses TRBV5-1 and TRBJ2-7, with 8 bases matching TRBD2. The junction had 2 bases not matched to a gene; V was cut back by 2 bases and J by 1 base. The CDR3 totals 14 residues. Germline V gives CDR1 SGHRS, CDR2 YFSETQ. The CDR3 sequence: CASSFGLASYEQYF. For the CDR3, the DNA is TGCGCCAGCAGCTTCGGACTAGCTTCCTACGAGCAGTACTTC.

The J gene is TRBJ2-1, the V gene TRBV9, with a tentative D call TRBD2 (6 bases). V lost 0 bases to trimming and J lost 1 base, with 17 bases between them. The germline V gene has CDR1 SGDLS and CDR2 YYNGEE. The CDR3 spans 18 residues. CDR3 bases: TGTGCCAGCAGCGTAGGGGTTGGAGGGCTAGCTTCCTACAATGAGCAGTTCTTC. This sequence encodes CASSVGVGGLASYNEQFF. Full variable domain (outside the CDR3, taken from reference TRBV9 and TRBJ2-1): DSGVTQTPKHLITATGQRVTLRCSPRSGDLSVYWYQQSLDQGLQFLIQYYNGEERAKGNILERFSAQQFPDLHSELNLSSLELGDSALYFCASSVGVGGLASYNEQFFGPGTRLTVL.

This chain joins TRBV4-1 and TRBJ2-5, with 8 positions matching TRBD2. V was pared by 11 bases and J by 2 bases, with 13 bases of the junction left unmatched. The germline V gene has CDR1 MGHRA and CDR2 YSYEKL. The CDR3 totals 15 residues. DNA for the CDR3: TGCGCCGCCGGCGGGGGGACTAGACCTCAAGAGACCCAGTACTTC. Translating gives CAAGGGTRPQETQYF.

A single count supports this clone. This sequence joins TRBV4-1 and TRBJ2-7, with D unresolved. CDR1 is MGHRA and CDR2 is YSYEKL in the germline V gene. CDR3 size: 12 residues. The germline V and J ends were trimmed by 1 base and 7 bases, with 8 bases remaining between them. The CDR3: CASSQGGLEQYF. The CDR3 DNA sequence: TGCGCCAGCAGCCAAGGCGGATTAGAGCAGTACTTC.

The chain recombines TRBV30 with TRBJ2-1, with 8 bases matching TRBD1. This CDR3 has 14 residues. Germline lookup yields CDR1 GTSNPN and CDR2 SVGIG (reference sequence). V dropped 0 bases and J dropped 4; count of bases not matched to a gene: 2. The CDR3 reads CAWSVHRGYNEQFF. DNA of the CDR3: TGTGCCTGGAGTGTTCACAGGGGGTACAATGAGCAGTTCTTC.

The chain recombines TRBV28 with TRBJ1-5; 7 bases are shared with TRBD1. The CDR3 sequence is 14 residues long. Germline V gene lookup returns CDR1 MDHEN and CDR2 SYDVKM. V shed 7 bases, J shed 6 bases, and the junction held 9 bases outside the gene matches. The CDR3 nucleotides are TGTGCCAGCAACCGCGGAAACAGGGGTCAGCCCCAGCATTTT. This sequence encodes CASNRGNRGQPQHF.